Below, 22 T cell receptor beta chains from the same sample are listed, as sequenced in a study of shared clonotypes between healthy human individuals. Libraries were prepared by immunoSEQ multiplex PCR; TCRdb keeps only in-frame clonotypes and omits some of them. The repertoire has around 2.5 million clones, 93% of them found once; the top ten carry approximately 0.36%. Source material: naive CD4+ T cells from PBMCs. As for subset: CD45RA+ positively selected. These receptors were obtained from a man younger than 35 in good health. Some clones in this sample may be carry-over from other donors' samples.

The table lists this clone with a count of one. The rearrangement joins TRBV7-2 to TRBJ2-3; perhaps TRBD2 as D (6 bases). The CDR3 is made up of 14 amino acids. Germline lookup yields CDR1 SGHTA and CDR2 FQGNSA. V was trimmed by 6 bases and J by 4 bases, leaving 14 bases between them. CDR3 amino acids: CASRAGSFPDTQYF. The CDR3 DNA reads as TGTGCCAGCAGGGCCGGGAGCTTCCCAGATACGCAGTATTTT.

V is TRBV19 and J is TRBJ1-2; D not certain. V was cut by 3 bases and J by 7 bases, with 15 bases left in between. Germline-derived CDR1 and CDR2 are LNHDA and SQIVND (reference sequence). CDR3 size: 14 residues. CDR3 amino acids: CASSILTGSSGYTF. The CDR3 DNA sequence: TGTGCCAGTAGTATTCTAACCGGGAGCTCTGGCTACACCTTC.

J is TRBJ2-2 and V is TRBV29-1; D unresolved. Germline CDR1 and CDR2: SQVTM and ANQGSEA. This CDR3 has 14 amino acids. The V end was cut by 0 bases, the J end by 0 bases, with 5 bases between. The CDR3: CSVEDSPNTGELFF. In DNA, the CDR3 is TGCAGCGTTGAAGATAGTCCGAACACCGGGGAGCTGTTTTTT.

This clone was detected only once. The chain couples TRBV12-2 to TRBJ2-5; the table's D call, TRBD1, was not checked against the DNA. TRBV12-2 is assigned pseudogene status. The CDR3 loop spans 15 amino acids. CDR3 in DNA: TGTGCAAGTCGCTTAGGTGCGACAGGGGTAGAGACCCAGTACTTC. It encodes CASRLGATGVETQYF.

This chain joins TRBV28 and TRBJ2-2; TRBD2 matches 15 bases. The CDR3 runs to 18 residues. V lost 5 bases to trimming and J lost 6 bases; unmatched junction nucleotides: 10. Per the germline V gene, CDR1 is MDHEN and CDR2 is SYDVKM. CDR3 protein: CASSPRTSGRAVAGELFF. The CDR3 nucleotides read TGTGCCAGCAGTCCCAGGACTAGCGGGAGGGCGGTGGCCGGGGAGCTGTTTTTT.

This chain uses TRBV7-9 with TRBJ2-7; 8 nucleotides align to TRBD2. The CDR3 contains 16 residues. Per germline, CDR1 SEHNR and CDR2 FQNEAQ (reference sequence). V lost 0 bases to trimming and J lost 7 bases; unmatched junction nucleotides: 11. The CDR3 spells CASSLARASGLVEQYF. The CDR3 DNA reads TGTGCCAGCAGCTTAGCGCGCGCTAGCGGGCTTGTTGAGCAGTACTTC.

The chain couples TRBV6-6 to TRBJ2-2; D not certain. The CDR3 totals 11 residues. CDR1 MNHNY and CDR2 SVGAGI come from the germline V gene (reference sequence). Trimming took 7 bases from V and 7 from J, leaving 7 bases between them. As DNA, the CDR3 is TGTGCCAGCACCCGAATCGGGGAGCTGTTTTTT. Translated, it gives CASTRIGELFF.

This rearrangement joins TRBV6-6 to TRBJ1-2, with 10 bases matching TRBD1. The V segment lost 2 bases and the J segment 5 bases; nucleotides outside the gene matches: 2. CDR1 is MNHNY and CDR2 is SVGAGI in the germline V gene (reference sequence). The CDR3 runs 14 residues. The CDR3, as DNA: TGTGCCAGCAGTTACCGGGACAGGGGATATGGCTACACCTTC. This gives the protein CASSYRDRGYGYTF.

This chain uses TRBV5-4 with TRBJ2-3, with D possibly being TRBD1 (6 bases). From germline, CDR1 is SGHNT and CDR2 YYREEE (reference sequence). The CDR3 spans 15 residues. Trimming took 6 bases from V and 3 from J, leaving 17 bases between them. CDR3: CASTLGGGRTDTQYF. In nucleotides, the CDR3 is TGTGCCAGCACCCTTGGTGGGGGCCGTACAGATACGCAGTATTTT.

This clone has only a few counts. This rearrangement joins TRBV28 to TRBJ1-1, with TRBD1 as a possible D gene (5 bases). V lost 3 bases to trimming and J lost 5 bases, with 13 bases between them. There are 14 residues in the CDR3. Germline assignment: CDR1 MDHEN and CDR2 SYDVKM. The CDR3 DNA reads TGTGCCAGCAGTTTTCGACAGCGGTGGACTGAAGCTTTCTTT. It translates to CASSFRQRWTEAFF.

This chain links TRBV10-3 with TRBJ1-2, with D maybe TRBD1 (5 bases). The V gene lost 3 bases and the J gene lost 7 bases, with 21 bases spanning the gap. The V gene's germline CDR1 is ENHRY and CDR2 SYGVKD. The CDR3 has 16 residues. The CDR3 DNA sequence: TGTGCCATCAGTGACCCCCGGGCCACGGGCGGGGGTGGCTACACCTTC. Translated, it gives CAISDPRATGGGGYTF.

The V gene is TRBV7-7, the J gene TRBJ2-1, with 16 positions matching TRBD2. The CDR3 is 17 residues long. The junction had 5 bases not matched to a gene; V was cut back by 5 bases and J by 4 bases. CDR1 and CDR2 from the germline V gene are SSHAT and FNYEAQ (reference sequence). The CDR3 coding sequence is TGTGCCAGCAGCCCAGGGACTAGCGGGAGGGGATACAATGAGCAGTTCTTC. Protein product: CASSPGTSGRGYNEQFF.

In DNA, the CDR3 is TGCGCCAGCAGCCCTTTCCAGGGTGCAGCTTTCTTT. Encoded protein: CASSPFQGAAFF. The J gene is TRBJ1-1, the V gene TRBV5-1, with D maybe TRBD1 (5 bases). This CDR3 contains 12 residues. Germline loops: CDR1 SGHRS, CDR2 YFSETQ. Trimming took 4 bases from V and 10 from J, leaving 14 bases between them.

CDR3 residues: CASSFPGAGNTEAFF. Written as DNA, the CDR3 is TGTGCCAGCAGTTTCCCGGGGGCGGGGAACACTGAAGCTTTCTTT. This chain connects TRBV27 to TRBJ1-1; D possibly corresponds to TRBD1 (6 bases). V shed 3 bases and J shed 1 base, with 12 bases lying between them. There are 15 residues in the CDR3. Germline assignment: CDR1 MNHEY and CDR2 SMNVEV (reference sequence).

This chain links TRBV27 with TRBJ2-7; D is possibly TRBD2 (6 bases). The germline CDR1 and CDR2 sequences are MNHEY and SMNVEV (reference sequence). Deletions cut 2 bases from V and 3 bases from J, with 17 bases between. CDR3 length equals 16 residues. The CDR3 protein is CASSLRRGPSGYEQYF. The DNA of the CDR3 is TGTGCCAGCAGTTTAAGGCGGGGCCCCTCGGGCTACGAGCAGTACTTC.

The chain recombines TRBV6-5 with TRBJ2-5, with 9 bases that match TRBD1. The V segment lost 7 bases and the J segment 1 base; nucleotides outside the gene matches: 4. CDR1 is MNHEY and CDR2 is SVGAGI in the germline V gene. The CDR3 extends over 14 amino acids. The CDR3 coding sequence is TGTGCCAGCACCCCGGGACAGGGCCAAGAGACCCAGTACTTC. Amino acid sequence: CASTPGQGQETQYF.

The CDR3 spells CASSSKREGTDTQYF. The CDR3 DNA sequence: TGTGCCAGCAGCTCCAAGCGGGAGGGAACAGATACGCAGTATTTT. This rearrangement joins TRBV12-1 to TRBJ2-3; the D segment call TRBD2 is taken from the table without a DNA check. TRBV12-1 is a listed pseudogene. This CDR3 spans 15 amino acids.

The chain has TRBV7-2 and TRBJ2-1; D gene uncertain. Trimming removed 3 bases from V and 0 bases from J, with 9 bases in between. The CDR3 consists of 15 residues. CDR1 SGHTA and CDR2 FQGNSA come from the germline V gene. CDR3 protein: CASSFGPVSYNEQFF. The DNA for the CDR3 is TGTGCCAGCAGCTTTGGCCCGGTCTCCTACAATGAGCAGTTCTTC.

The V gene is TRBV18, the J gene TRBJ2-7; the match to TRBD2 covers 13 bases. The CDR3 is made up of 16 amino acids. Trimming removed 1 base from V and 7 bases from J; junction bases left unmatched: 7. The germline V gene has CDR1 KGHSH and CDR2 LQKENI. DNA for the CDR3: TGTGCCAGCTCACCACTCGGACTAGCGGGAGCCCAGGAGCAGTACTTC. It codes for CASSPLGLAGAQEQYF.

This chain uses TRBV6-1 with TRBJ2-3; no clear D. Germline CDR1 and CDR2: MNHNS and SASEGT. Trimming removed 11 bases at V and 2 bases at J, with 14 bases between. The CDR3 has 13 residues. The CDR3 loop reads CASLGLNTDTQYF. CDR3 DNA: TGTGCCTCCCTCGGCTTAAACACAGATACGCAGTATTTT.

This chain links TRBV5-4 with TRBJ2-7; the D is unclear. The CDR3 loop spans 12 amino acids. V lost 4 bases and J 5 bases, leaving 10 bases between the germline ends. Germline V gives CDR1 SGHNT, CDR2 YYREEE (reference sequence). This CDR3 reads CASSLSLNEQYF. DNA for the CDR3: TGTGCCAGCAGCCTCAGTCTGAACGAGCAGTACTTC.

The V gene is TRBV7-2, the J gene TRBJ2-1, with no clear D. CDR1 and CDR2 (germline): SGHTA, FQGNSA. V was shortened by 5 bases and J by 0 bases, with 11 bases between the two germline ends. CDR3 length equals 15 residues. CDR3 coding DNA: TGTGCCAGCAGCCCACGACCCGGCTCCTACAATGAGCAGTTCTTC. Translation gives CASSPRPGSYNEQFF.